These 17 T cell receptor beta chains were sequenced from one sample in a study of blood T cell repertoires in COVID-19. The protocol was immunoSEQ multiplex PCR, while the TCRdb copy is restricted to in-frame clones and leaves out a portion. The sample contains about 80,000 clones, roughly 80% of which appear only once. The sequencing input was peripheral blood. The source of these receptors is an elderly man with acute or convalescent COVID-19.

The chain employs TRBV19 and TRBJ1-1; unclear D gene. Germline loops: CDR1 LNHDA, CDR2 SQIVND (reference sequence). The V gene lost 9 bases and the J gene lost 8 bases, with 7 bases spanning the gap. The CDR3 runs 9 residues. Here the CDR3 reads CASPQEAFF. DNA of the CDR3: TGTGCCAGCCCCCAGGAAGCTTTCTTT.

The chain links TRBV2 to TRBJ2-1; 11 nucleotides agree with TRBD1. The V segment lost 8 bases and the J segment 6 bases; nucleotides outside the gene matches: 9. Germline V gives CDR1 SNHLY, CDR2 FYNNEI. This CDR3 is built from 15 residues. CDR3 protein: CASLLPGTGGNEQFF. CDR3 coding DNA: TGTGCCAGCTTGCTCCCCGGGACAGGGGGCAATGAGCAGTTCTTC. Looking up the rest from reference TRBV2 and TRBJ2-1 gives the full variable domain: EPEVTQTPSHQVTQMGQEVILRCVPISNHLYFYWYRQILGQKVEFLVSFYNNEISEKSEIFDDQFSVERPDGSNFTLKIRSTKLEDSAMYFCASLLPGTGGNEQFFGPGTRLTVL.

This clone has only a few counts. The genes are TRBV2 and TRBJ1-2, with 11 bases that match TRBD1. Germline loops: CDR1 SNHLY, CDR2 FYNNEI. The trim removed 6 bases at V and 4 bases at J, leaving 1 base unmatched. The CDR3 runs to 13 residues. CDR3 nucleotides: TGTGCCAGCAGGGACAGGGGGCCCTATGGCTACACCTTC. This gives the protein CASRDRGPYGYTF. The full variable domain, rest sourced from reference TRBV2 and TRBJ1-2, is EPEVTQTPSHQVTQMGQEVILRCVPISNHLYFYWYRQILGQKVEFLVSFYNNEISEKSEIFDDQFSVERPDGSNFTLKIRSTKLEDSAMYFCASRDRGPYGYTFGSGTRLTVV.

V usage is TRBV21-1 and J usage is TRBJ2-4; the table names TRBD1, a call not compared with the DNA. TRBV21-1 is a pseudogene locus. This CDR3 is built from 18 residues. As DNA, the CDR3 is TGTGCCAGCAGCAAAGACAGCCAACTCCTTGTAGCCAAAAACATTCAGTACTTC. Its protein product is CASSKDSQLLVAKNIQYF.

The sample holds a few counts of this clone. This chain connects TRBV19 to TRBJ1-2; possible D gene TRBD1, 5 bases. Trimming cost V 2 bases and J 4 bases, with 17 bases left between them. Germline V lookup: CDR1 LNHDA, CDR2 SQIVND (reference sequence). The CDR3 is 16 residues long. CDR3 region: CASSIRGDGWPYGYTF. CDR3 nucleotides: TGTGCCAGTAGTATAAGGGGCGATGGGTGGCCCTATGGCTACACCTTC.

This sequence joins TRBV18 and TRBJ1-3; 8 bases map to TRBD1. Germline V gene data show CDR1 as KGHSH and CDR2 as LQKENI. This CDR3 spans 16 amino acids. Trimming took 0 bases from V and 4 from J; bases not matched to a gene: 5. The CDR3 bases are TGTGCCAGCTCACCACCCCAGGGGGCGAGGGGAAACACCATATATTTT. It yields the protein CASSPPQGARGNTIYF. The full variable domain, with the rest looked up from reference TRBV18 and TRBJ1-3, is NAGVMQNPRHLVRRRGQEARLRCSPMKGHSHVYWYRQLPEEGLKFMVYLQKENIIDESGMPKERFSAEFPKEGPSILRIQQVVRGDSAAYFCASSPPQGARGNTIYFGEGSWLTVV.

The V call is TRBV18, the J call TRBJ2-5; 11 nucleotides match TRBD2. This CDR3 contains 15 residues. Germline assignment: CDR1 KGHSH and CDR2 LQKENI. V lost 4 bases and J lost 2; bases outside the gene matches: 3. The CDR3 region is CASSQTSGEQETQYF. The CDR3 DNA follows: TGTGCCAGCTCACAGACTAGCGGGGAACAAGAGACCCAGTACTTC. Full variable domain (outside the CDR3, taken from reference TRBV18 and TRBJ2-5): NAGVMQNPRHLVRRRGQEARLRCSPMKGHSHVYWYRQLPEEGLKFMVYLQKENIIDESGMPKERFSAEFPKEGPSILRIQQVVRGDSAAYFCASSQTSGEQETQYFGPGTRLLVL.

The chain joins TRBV21-1 to TRBJ1-4. TRBV21-1 is listed as a pseudogene. This CDR3 contains 15 residues. The CDR3 DNA reads as TGTGCCAGCAGCAAATCCCCAGGGAGGAGAGAAAAACTGTTTTTT. It is translated as CASSKSPGRREKLFF.

The chain joins TRBV29-1 to TRBJ1-6, with a tentative D call TRBD1 (5 bases). This CDR3 has 13 residues. With 5 bases removed from V and 7 bases from J, the gap between germline ends came to 12 bases. The V gene's germline CDR1 is SQVTM and CDR2 ANQGSEA. CDR3 nucleotides: TGCAGCGTTTCGGGGGGACGGAATTCACCCCTCCACTTT. Translated: CSVSGGRNSPLHF. Supplemented by reference TRBV29-1 and TRBJ1-6, the full variable domain reads SAVISQKPSRDICQRGTSLTIQCQVDSQVTMMFWYRQQPGQSLTLIATANQGSEATYESGFVIDKFPISRPNLTFSTLTVSNMSPEDSSIYLCSVSGGRNSPLHFGNGTRLTVT.

The V and J genes are TRBV13 and TRBJ1-5; D ambiguous. V lost 5 bases and J lost 1, with 15 bases in between. The CDR3 is 16 residues long. CDR1 and CDR2 from the germline V gene are PRHDT and FYEKMQ (reference sequence). CDR3 DNA: TGTGCCAGCAGCCCAAGCCGGGAGAAGAGCAATCAGCCCCAGCATTTT. Translation: CASSPSREKSNQPQHF.

The genes are TRBV15 and TRBJ2-6, with a possible D match to TRBD2 (5 bases). Trimming shortened V by 5 bases and J by 1 base, and 15 bases separated the two germline ends. From germline, CDR1 is LNHNV and CDR2 YYDKDF (reference sequence). The CDR3 spans 17 residues. As DNA, the CDR3 is TGTGCCACCAGCCTCCCTCGGCCGGGGTCTGGGGCCAACGTCCTGACTTTC. Protein product: CATSLPRPGSGANVLTF.

This clone was recorded once. The CDR3 nucleotides read TGTGCCAGCAGCCAAGATTTCAGGGGCTATGGCTACACCTTC. Translation gives CASSQDFRGYGYTF. The chain is built from TRBV14 and TRBJ1-2; weak D call: TRBD1 (6 bases). This CDR3 has 14 amino acids. The germline CDR1 and CDR2 sequences are SGHDN and FVKESK. V lost 0 bases and J lost 4, with 9 bases in between.

The chain is built from TRBV6-5 and TRBJ2-1; 11 nucleotides align to TRBD2. Trimming took 1 base from V and 7 from J; bases not matched to a gene: 3. CDR3 length: 15 residues. Germline V gene sequence: CDR1 MNHEY, CDR2 SVGAGI. The CDR3 loop reads CASSYYRLAGNEQFF. CDR3 DNA: TGTGCCAGCAGTTACTATCGACTAGCGGGGAATGAGCAGTTCTTC.

V and J are TRBV6-5 and TRBJ2-5; maybe TRBD2 (6 bases). V was clipped by 6 bases and J by 3 bases, with 11 bases between them. The CDR3 covers 13 residues. Germline V gene lookup returns CDR1 MNHEY and CDR2 SVGAGI. The CDR3 loop is CASSPGLKETQYF. CDR3 DNA: TGTGCCAGCAGCCCGGGACTCAAAGAGACCCAGTACTTC.

J is TRBJ2-5 and V is TRBV6-4, with D possibly TRBD1 on 6 matching bases. Germline V gene data show CDR1 as MRHNA and CDR2 as SNTAGT. The V and J ends lost 5 bases and 4 bases respectively, with 14 bases between them. CDR3 length: 14 amino acids. CDR3: CASSKTGRGETQYF. CDR3 nucleotides: TGTGCCAGCAGTAAAACAGGGCGAGGAGAGACCCAGTACTTC.

This chain uses TRBV6-2 or TRBV6-3 with TRBJ2-1, with 15 nucleotides matching TRBD2. This CDR3 has 16 residues. In germline, CDR1 is MNHEY, CDR2 SVGEGT. The ends lost 0 bases at V and 10 bases at J; junction bases unmatched: 4. CDR3: CASSYSGLAGGGEQFF. CDR3 coding DNA: TGTGCCAGCAGTTACTCGGGACTAGCGGGGGGAGGGGAGCAGTTCTTC.

V usage is TRBV27 and J usage is TRBJ1-1; D is possibly TRBD1 (5 bases). The V and J ends lost 2 bases and 6 bases respectively, with 10 bases between them. The CDR3 consists of 13 residues. Germline V lookup: CDR1 MNHEY, CDR2 SMNVEV (reference sequence). The CDR3 nucleotides read TGTGCCAGCAGTTTAATTAGGGGATCTGAAGCTTTCTTT. This translates into CASSLIRGSEAFF.